Presented here are 29 T cell receptor beta chains from one specimen sequenced in a study of cytomegalovirus exposure and HLA in healthy donors. PCR used 60 Vbeta primers and 13 Jbeta primers. This table comes from immunoSEQ multiplex PCR, and its TCRdb copy is limited to in-frame clones, with some not included. The data show under 200,000 clones, with approximately 80% seen just once and about 0.5% held by the top ten. Specimen: PBMCs. Receptors originate from a woman aged 50 to 60 in good health and CMV-seronegative.

The chain couples TRBV28 to TRBJ1-1; D perhaps matches TRBD1 (6 bases). In germline, CDR1 is MDHEN, CDR2 SYDVKM. The germline V and J ends were trimmed by 5 bases and 0 bases, with 19 bases remaining between them. The length of the CDR3 is 17 residues. CDR3 in amino acids: CASSPLPRTALNTEAFF. The CDR3 DNA is TGTGCCAGCAGTCCGCTCCCCCGGACAGCCTTGAACACTGAAGCTTTCTTT.

V and J are TRBV5-1 and TRBJ2-1; no clear D. Germline V gene data show CDR1 as SGHRS and CDR2 as YFSETQ. Trimming stripped 0 bases from V and 0 bases from J, with 7 bases between. The CDR3 covers 15 residues. The CDR3 bases are TGCGCCAGCAGCTTGGGGTCTATCTCCTACAATGAGCAGTTCTTC. Amino acid sequence: CASSLGSISYNEQFF.

With respect to this clone: This sample includes further DNA sequences coding for the same CDR3. The chain links TRBV10-3 to TRBJ1-1; D unresolved. The V end was cut by 3 bases, the J end by 4 bases, with 9 bases between. Germline V gene data show CDR1 as ENHRY and CDR2 as SYGVKD. The CDR3 extends over 13 amino acids. CDR3 DNA sequence: TGTGCCATCAGTGAAGGAGGCCTCACTGAAGCTTTCTTT. It translates to CAISEGGLTEAFF.

The genes are TRBV5-1 and TRBJ1-6; 7 bases fit TRBD1. CDR3 length equals 15 residues. J gave up 8 bases and V 4 bases, and 9 bases lay outside the gene matches. Looked up from germline, CDR1 is SGHRS and CDR2 is YFSETQ. Written as DNA, the CDR3 is TGCGCCAGCAGCCCGGGGGACAGTCGTTATTCACCCCTCCACTTT. Amino acid sequence: CASSPGDSRYSPLHF.

The rearrangement uses TRBV7-2 and TRBJ1-1; 11 positions match TRBD1. With 5 bases clipped from V and 8 bases from J, the junction kept 4 bases outside the gene matches. Germline V gene sequence: CDR1 SGHTA, CDR2 FQGNSA. This CDR3 has 13 residues. CDR3 protein: CASSNRDRGEAFF. CDR3 sequence (DNA): TGTGCCAGCAGCAACCGGGACAGGGGGGAAGCTTTCTTT.

This clone was recorded a few times. V usage is TRBV5-8 and J usage is TRBJ2-5; tentative D call: TRBD2 (6 bases). Trimming pared 4 bases from V and 4 bases from J, leaving 11 bases between. This CDR3 has 13 residues. Germline V lookup: CDR1 SGHTS, CDR2 YDEGEE. In nucleotides, the CDR3 is TGTGCCAGCAGCGCCGCGGGGATAGAGACCCAGTACTTC. Encoded protein: CASSAAGIETQYF.

The chain couples TRBV19 to TRBJ2-7, with 8 bases matching TRBD1. The V and J ends lost 1 base and 1 base, in that order; junction bases with no gene match: 6. The CDR3 covers 16 residues. CDR1 is LNHDA and CDR2 is SQIVND in the germline V gene (reference sequence). The CDR3 region has the DNA TGTGCCAGTAGTATAGCAGGGGGCGCTTCTTCCTACGAGCAGTACTTC. Its protein is CASSIAGGASSYEQYF. The full variable domain, with the rest looked up from reference TRBV19 and TRBJ2-7, is DGGITQSPKYLFRKEGQNVTLSCEQNLNHDAMYWYRQDPGQGLRLIYYSQIVNDFQKGDIAEGYSVSREKKESFPLTVTSAQKNPTAFYLCASSIAGGASSYEQYFGPGTRLTVT.

V is TRBV27 and J is TRBJ2-1, with TRBD1 identical over 9 bases. Unmatched junction bases numbered 5, after V lost 2 bases and J lost 6 bases. This CDR3 is built from 15 residues. CDR1 MNHEY and CDR2 SMNVEV come from the germline V gene (reference sequence). The CDR3 sequence is CASSLPWTGVNEQFF. CDR3 DNA: TGTGCCAGCAGTTTACCCTGGACAGGGGTCAATGAGCAGTTCTTC.

The V call is TRBV6-1, the J call TRBJ2-5; no reliable D call. The CDR3 is 12 amino acids. Trimming stripped 5 bases from V and 5 bases from J, with 9 bases between. The V gene's germline CDR1 is MNHNS and CDR2 SASEGT. The CDR3 protein is CASSTGTETQYF. CDR3 bases: TGTGCCAGCAGTACCGGTACGGAGACCCAGTACTTC.

The V call is TRBV10-3, the J call TRBJ2-3, with D possibly matching TRBD2 (6 bases). The CDR3 is made up of 16 amino acids. V was clipped by 4 bases and J by 0 bases, with 14 bases between them. Per the germline V gene, CDR1 is ENHRY and CDR2 is SYGVKD. The CDR3 sequence is CAISAGPGTSTDTQYF. The CDR3 DNA reads TGTGCCATCAGTGCGGGGCCAGGGACTAGCACAGATACGCAGTATTTT.

This rearrangement joins TRBV2 to TRBJ1-5; D not certain. Germline V gene data show CDR1 as SNHLY and CDR2 as FYNNEI. Trimming took 2 bases from V and 0 from J, leaving 5 bases between them. The CDR3 spans 14 residues. The CDR3 region has the DNA TGTGCCAGCAGTGAAACAACTAGCAATCAGCCCCAGCATTTT. It is translated as CASSETTSNQPQHF.

This clone came up a few times. This chain connects TRBV5-1 to TRBJ1-1; the D gene is possibly TRBD1 (5 bases). CDR1 is SGHRS and CDR2 is YFSETQ in the germline V gene. V was clipped by 0 bases and J by 2 bases, with 17 bases between them. The CDR3 has 17 amino acids. CDR3: CASSLVGAGSTNTEAFF. The CDR3 region has the DNA TGCGCCAGCAGCTTGGTGGGTGCAGGGTCCACCAACACTGAAGCTTTCTTT. Supplemented by reference TRBV5-1 and TRBJ1-1, the full variable domain reads KAGVTQTPRYLIKTRGQQVTLSCSPISGHRSVSWYQQTPGQGLQFLFEYFSETQRNKGNFPGRFSGRQFSNSRSEMNVSTLELGDSALYLCASSLVGAGSTNTEAFFGQGTRLTVV.

This clone appeared a few times. The chain links TRBV7-9 to TRBJ2-5; D ambiguous. There are 15 residues in the CDR3. V shed 1 base and J shed 2 bases, with 11 bases lying between them. Germline V gives CDR1 SEHNR, CDR2 FQNEAQ (reference sequence). The DNA of the CDR3 is TGTGCCAGCAGCTTAGGTGGCGCGACACAAGAGACCCAGTACTTC. It codes for CASSLGGATQETQYF.

The V call is TRBV12-5, the J call TRBJ2-2, with 8 bases identical to TRBD1. CDR3 length: 15 amino acids. CDR1 LGHNT and CDR2 FRNRAP come from the germline V gene. V was pared by 5 bases and J by 5 bases, with 7 bases of the junction left unmatched. This CDR3 reads CASGPQGAGTGELFF. The DNA for the CDR3 is TGTGCTAGTGGTCCCCAGGGGGCAGGAACCGGGGAGCTGTTTTTT. The whole variable domain, remainder taken from reference TRBV12-5 and TRBJ2-2, is DARVTQTPRHKVTEMGQEVTMRCQPILGHNTVFWYRQTMMQGLELLAYFRNRAPLDDSGMPKDRFSAEMPDATLATLKIQPSEPRDSAVYFCASGPQGAGTGELFFGEGSRLTVL.

The chain is built from TRBV27 and TRBJ2-2, with 10 nucleotides matching TRBD1. The germline V gene encodes CDR1 MNHEY and CDR2 SMNVEV (reference sequence). The CDR3 has 16 amino acids. After removal of 3 bases from V and 5 bases from J, the junction contained 6 bases not matched to a gene. CDR3 in amino acids: CASSFRTGGGTGELFF. For the CDR3, the DNA is TGTGCCAGCAGTTTTCGGACAGGGGGTGGAACCGGGGAGCTGTTTTTT.

Comment on this clone: This sample also contains other DNA sequences that code for the same CDR3. This chain uses TRBV7-9 with TRBJ2-5, with D maybe TRBD2 (5 bases). Germline V gene sequence: CDR1 SEHNR, CDR2 FQNEAQ (reference sequence). The germline V and J ends were trimmed by 6 bases and 7 bases, with 15 bases remaining between them. CDR3 length: 13 residues. This CDR3 reads CASSLSMAGTQYF. The CDR3, as DNA: TGTGCCAGCAGTTTATCAATGGCGGGGACCCAGTACTTC.

The CDR3 DNA is TGTGCCTGGAGCCGACCCGACTCCTACCAGTACTTC. Amino acid sequence: CAWSRPDSYQYF. The chain links TRBV30 to TRBJ2-7; D remains ambiguous. CDR3 size: 12 residues. CDR1 and CDR2 (germline): GTSNPN, SVGIG (reference sequence). The V end lost 3 bases, the J end lost 10 bases, and 16 bases lay between the germline ends.

The V and J genes are TRBV19 and TRBJ2-7, with TRBD2 matching 7 bases. The germline CDR1 and CDR2 sequences are LNHDA and SQIVND (reference sequence). V was clipped by 1 base and J by 3 bases; unmatched bases: 9. The CDR3 sequence is 16 residues long. The CDR3 nucleotides are TGTGCCAGTAGTATAGGGCGGGGGAGTTCGGTCTACGAGCAGTACTTC. Its protein product is CASSIGRGSSVYEQYF.

The chain couples TRBV9 to TRBJ1-1, with D maybe TRBD1 (6 bases). The CDR3 contains 12 residues. The V gene lost 3 bases and the J gene lost 7 bases, with 10 bases spanning the gap. The germline V gene encodes CDR1 SGDLS and CDR2 YYNGEE. The CDR3 DNA is TGTGCCAGCAGCGCTGGACAGCTTGAAGCTTTCTTT. Its translation is CASSAGQLEAFF.

CDR3 sequence reads: CSANSGSQQFF. CDR3 DNA sequence: TGCAGTGCTAATAGCGGGAGCCAACAGTTCTTC. The J gene is TRBJ2-1, the V gene TRBV20-1; 9 nucleotides match TRBD2. Germline values: CDR1 DFQATT, CDR2 SNEGSKA (reference sequence). The length of the CDR3 is 11 residues. V shed 4 bases, J shed 13 bases, and the junction held 5 bases outside the gene matches.

The CDR3 is CASSPGPGELFF. The CDR3 DNA follows: TGTGCCAGCAGCCCAGGGCCCGGGGAGCTGTTTTTT. The chain joins TRBV2 to TRBJ2-2, with a weak D call TRBD1 (5 bases). Germline CDR1 reads SNHLY; CDR2 reads FYNNEI. The CDR3 covers 12 residues. V was trimmed by 6 bases and J by 6 bases, leaving 8 bases between them.

CDR3 nucleotide sequence: TGCGCCAGCAGCCAAACCGGACTATTTCCCTACAATGAGCAGTTCTTC. It specifies CASSQTGLFPYNEQFF. V gene TRBV4-1 combines with J gene TRBJ2-1; the D gene is possibly TRBD2 (6 bases). Trimming pared 2 bases from V and 2 bases from J, leaving 13 bases between. Germline V gene data show CDR1 as MGHRA and CDR2 as YSYEKL. This CDR3 has 16 amino acids.

The DNA of the CDR3 is TGTGCCAGCAGTTCCGGGGGAAATGAGCAGTTCTTC. It yields the protein CASSSGGNEQFF. V usage is TRBV27 and J usage is TRBJ2-1; D perhaps matches TRBD2 (6 bases). The CDR3 loop spans 12 amino acids. CDR1 and CDR2 (germline): MNHEY, SMNVEV (reference sequence). Trimming pared 4 bases from V and 7 bases from J, leaving 8 bases between.

V gene TRBV5-1 combines with J gene TRBJ2-2, with 7 bases aligning to TRBD2. The CDR3 loop spans 17 amino acids. V was pared by 5 bases and J by 6 bases, with 16 bases of the junction left unmatched. The germline V gene encodes CDR1 SGHRS and CDR2 YFSETQ. CDR3 amino acids: CASRGGRTSADAGELFF. The CDR3 DNA is TGCGCCAGCAGAGGAGGGAGGACTAGTGCGGATGCCGGGGAGCTGTTTTTT.

The CDR3 here is CASSQVGLARNEQFF. DNA for the CDR3: TGCGCCAGCAGCCAAGTGGGTCTAGCTCGTAATGAGCAGTTCTTC. The V and J genes are TRBV4-1 and TRBJ2-1, with a possible D match to TRBD2 (5 bases). The CDR3 contains 15 residues. Germline V CDR1 and CDR2: MGHRA, YSYEKL. V gave up 1 base and J gave up 7 bases, with 14 bases separating them.

V gene TRBV28 combines with J gene TRBJ2-4; 9 bases match TRBD2. Germline V gene lookup returns CDR1 MDHEN and CDR2 SYDVKM. This CDR3 contains 13 residues. V shed 10 bases, J shed 8 bases, and the junction held 9 bases outside the gene matches. The CDR3 here is CATLNSGSDIQYF. The CDR3 DNA follows: TGTGCCACCCTAAATAGCGGGAGTGACATTCAGTACTTC. The whole variable domain, filled in from reference TRBV28 and TRBJ2-4, reads DVKVTQSSRYLVKRTGEKVFLECVQDMDHENMFWYRQDPGLGLRLIYFSYDVKMKEKGDIPEGYSVSREKKERFSLILESASTNQTSMYLCATLNSGSDIQYFGAGTRLSVL.

This rearrangement joins TRBV28 to TRBJ1-1, with D maybe TRBD1 (6 bases). V lost 8 bases and J lost 0, with 13 bases in between. Germline V gives CDR1 MDHEN, CDR2 SYDVKM. The CDR3 sequence is 14 residues long. The CDR3 DNA is TGTGCCAGCTTTACAGGGTACATGAACACTGAAGCTTTCTTT. This translates into CASFTGYMNTEAFF. Using reference TRBV28 and TRBJ1-1 for the parts outside the CDR3, the full variable domain is DVKVTQSSRYLVKRTGEKVFLECVQDMDHENMFWYRQDPGLGLRLIYFSYDVKMKEKGDIPEGYSVSREKKERFSLILESASTNQTSMYLCASFTGYMNTEAFFGQGTRLTVV.

The chain employs TRBV28 and TRBJ1-1; 8 bases map to TRBD1. Germline lookup yields CDR1 MDHEN and CDR2 SYDVKM. The J segment lost 8 bases and the V segment lost 5 bases, leaving 16 bases of the junction unmatched. The CDR3 contains 16 residues. The chain's CDR3 is CASSPAGQVLRMEAFF. The CDR3 DNA is TGTGCCAGCAGTCCAGCGGGACAGGTTTTGAGGATGGAAGCTTTCTTT.

This clone occurred once. This chain uses TRBV2 with TRBJ1-3, with 7 bases fitting TRBD1. Germline values: CDR1 SNHLY, CDR2 FYNNEI. This CDR3 has 15 amino acids. V lost 5 bases to trimming and J lost 2 bases; unmatched junction nucleotides: 6. CDR3 DNA sequence: TGTGCCAGCAGTACTCCGACAGGGCCTGGAAACACCATATATTTT. Amino acid sequence: CASSTPTGPGNTIYF.